The rows below give T cell receptor beta chains drawn from one sample of a study of blood T cell repertoires in COVID-19. TCRdb keeps only in-frame clones here, not all; method: immunoSEQ multiplex PCR. Seen here are about 150,000 clones, about 82% observed once, and the top ten hold 5.5% to 7%. The material sequenced was peripheral blood. All receptors derive from a man in his forties or fifties with active or convalescent COVID-19. Each CDR3 is given with its conserved first and last residue. The D gene is left open where the match is weak. Only part of the rows carry a size: once, few, many, or a class if the clone is expanded.

d_gene,j_gene,v_gene,abundance,CDR3aa,CDR3nt
NA,TRBJ1-4,TRBV4-3,NA,CASSQPGGGEKLFF,TGCGCCAGCAGCCAGCCCGGGGGGGGTGAAAAACTGTTTTTT
TRBD2,TRBJ2-6,TRBV14,NA,CASSPGGKAGANVLTF,TGTGCCAGCAGCCCCGGGGGGAAGGCTGGGGCCAACGTCCTGACTTTC
NA,TRBJ1-1,TRBV20-1,NA,CSANANEAFF,TGCAGTGCTAATGCGAATGAAGCTTTCTTT
NA,TRBJ2-3,TRBV10-1,NA,CATHCRVCLSTDTQYF,TGCGCCACCCATTGTCGGGTCTGCCTTTCCACAGATACGCAGTATTTT
NA,TRBJ2-3,TRBV9,NA,CASSVDWGQDTQYF,TGTGCCAGCAGCGTAGACTGGGGGCAAGATACGCAGTATTTT
NA,TRBJ2-7,TRBV6-5,NA,CASSYSVAGNEQYF,TGTGCCAGCAGTTACTCGGTGGCAGGGAACGAGCAGTACTTC
NA,TRBJ1-1,TRBV7-9,NA,CASSSPSRHLMNTEAFF,TGTGCCAGCAGCTCCCCTTCCCGTCACTTGATGAACACTGAAGCTTTCTTT
NA,TRBJ2-3,TRBV5-1,NA,CASSLGLGLIGDTQYF,TGCGCCAGCAGCTTGGGTCTAGGCCTTATTGGAGATACGCAGTATTTT
NA,TRBJ1-1,TRBV7-3,once,CASTGTGNTEAFF,TGTGCGTCGACGGGCACAGGGAACACTGAAGCTTTCTTT
NA,TRBJ2-1,TRBV5-4,NA,CASSSREQDNEQFF,TGTGCCAGCAGCTCCCGTGAACAAGACAATGAGCAGTTCTTC
NA,TRBJ2-1,TRBV7-9,NA,CASSLALYSYNEQFF,TGTGCCAGCAGCTTAGCTCTCTACTCCTACAATGAGCAGTTCTTC
NA,TRBJ1-4,TRBV4-2,NA,CASSQDRVVRAHEKLFF,TGTGCCAGCAGCCAAGATCGAGTGGTCAGGGCCCATGAAAAACTGTTTTTT
TRBD1,TRBJ1-6,TRBV11-2,few,CASSWGTGTGATPLHF,TGTGCCAGCAGCTGGGGGACTGGGACAGGGGCAACACCCCTCCACTTT
TRBD1,TRBJ1-4,TRBV7-9,once,CASSGTATNEKLFF,TGTGCCAGCAGCGGGACAGCAACTAATGAAAAACTGTTTTTT
TRBD2,TRBJ2-7,TRBV7-6,NA,CASSAGLAGREQYF,TGTGCCAGCAGCGCTGGGCTAGCGGGGCGCGAGCAGTACTTC
NA,TRBJ2-7,TRBV29-1,NA,CSVDLEGYEQYF,TGCAGCGTTGACTTAGAGGGCTACGAGCAGTACTTC
NA,TRBJ1-5,TRBV24-1,NA,CATSDTRGFNNQPQHF,TGTGCCACCAGTGATACCCGAGGTTTTAACAATCAGCCCCAGCATTTT
NA,TRBJ1-1,TRBV15,NA,CATSRDRVRNTEAFF,TGTGCCACCAGCAGAGACAGGGTTCGGAACACTGAAGCTTTCTTT
NA,TRBJ1-6,TRBV2,NA,CASRVGVSPLHF,TGTGCCAGCAGAGTCGGGGTTTCACCCCTCCACTTT
NA,TRBJ1-6,TRBV4-3,NA,CASSQEPGGNNSPLHF,TGCGCCAGCAGCCAAGAACCGGGAGGGAATAATTCACCCCTCCACTTT
TRBD1,TRBJ1-2,TRBV5-1,NA,CASSLTGVLNYGYTF,TGCGCCAGCAGCTTGACAGGGGTGCTAAACTATGGCTACACCTTC
TRBD1,TRBJ2-2,TRBV7-9,NA,CASSLDEGQGNTGELFF,TGTGCCAGCAGCTTAGACGAGGGACAGGGGAACACCGGGGAGCTGTTTTTT
NA,TRBJ2-5,TRBV6-5,NA,CASSYAAAYQETQYF,TGTGCCAGCAGTTACGCCGCGGCTTATCAAGAGACCCAGTACTTC
NA,TRBJ2-7,TRBV6-5,NA,CASSRGKSSYEQYF,TGTGCCAGCAGCCGGGGAAAGAGCTCCTACGAGCAGTACTTC
NA,TRBJ1-5,TRBV30,NA,CAWGTRSNQPQHF,TGTGCCTGGGGGACACGTAGCAATCAGCCCCAGCATTTT
NA,TRBJ1-6,TRBV7-2,NA,CASSLASGDGSPLHF,TGTGCCAGCAGCTTAGCCTCGGGGGATGGCTCACCCCTCCACTTT
NA,TRBJ1-5,TRBV4-3,once,CASSQDWQSNQPQHF,TGCGCCAGCAGCCAAGATTGGCAGAGCAATCAGCCCCAGCATTTT
NA,TRBJ1-6,TRBV18,NA,CASSRREEGSPLHF,TGTGCCAGCTCTCGTCGGGAGGAGGGTTCACCCCTCCACTTT
NA,TRBJ2-7,TRBV6-6,NA,CASIRGGTYEQYF,TGTGCCAGCATAAGGGGGGGAACCTACGAGCAGTACTTC
TRBD1,TRBJ1-5,TRBV28,once,CASSTWTGDYNQPQHF,TGTGCCAGCAGTACCTGGACAGGCGACTACAATCAGCCCCAGCATTTT
TRBD1,TRBJ2-6,TRBV15,NA,CATSRWTGGTGANVLTF,TGTGCCACCAGCCGATGGACAGGGGGCACTGGGGCCAACGTCCTGACTTTC
TRBD2,TRBJ2-1,TRBV5-1,NA,CASSWGLAGGTVYNEQFF,TGCGCCAGCAGCTGGGGTTTAGCGGGAGGGACTGTCTACAATGAGCAGTTCTTC
NA,TRBJ1-1,TRBV16,NA,CASSPSGGTNTEAFF,TGTGCCAGCAGCCCCTCGGGTGGCACGAACACTGAAGCTTTCTTT
TRBD1,TRBJ1-5,TRBV3-1/TRBV3-2,NA,CASSQASGGATQHF,TGTGCCAGCAGCCAAGCGTCAGGGGGCGCGACTCAGCATTTT
TRBD2,TRBJ2-1,TRBV4-3,NA,CASSQESWREGEQFF,TGCGCCAGCAGCCAAGAATCTTGGCGGGAGGGTGAGCAGTTCTTC
NA,TRBJ1-3,TRBV5-3,NA,CARSQAGVSGNTIYF,TGTGCCAGAAGCCAAGCAGGGGTATCTGGAAACACCATATATTTT
NA,TRBJ1-2,TRBV7-9,NA,CASSISYLANYGYTF,TGTGCCAGCAGCATCTCATACCTAGCTAACTATGGCTACACCTTC
NA,TRBJ2-7,TRBV6-2/TRBV6-3,NA,CASSSPGSSSSYEQYF,TGTGCCAGCAGTTCCCCCGGGAGCTCCAGCTCCTACGAGCAGTACTTC
TRBD1,TRBJ1-5,TRBV24-1,few,CATSDAGQGDRPQHF,TGTGCCACCAGTGATGCTGGACAGGGCGATCGGCCCCAGCATTTT
TRBD1,TRBJ1-1,TRBV27,few,CASKKQGSNTEAFF,TGTGCCAGCAAAAAACAGGGGTCGAACACTGAAGCTTTCTTT
NA,TRBJ2-7,TRBV9,NA,CASSVGLVGEQYF,TGTGCCAGCAGCGTAGGACTAGTCGGCGAGCAGTACTTC
TRBD1,TRBJ2-7,TRBV7-2,NA,CASSTDGGQGKYF,TGTGCCAGCAGCACAGATGGGGGACAGGGAAAGTACTTC
NA,TRBJ2-2,TRBV19,NA,CASSAAGRNTGELFF,TGTGCCAGTAGTGCAGCGGGCCGGAACACCGGGGAGCTGTTTTTT
NA,TRBJ1-2,TRBV3-1/TRBV3-2,NA,CASSPGTNYGYTF,TGTGCCAGCAGCCCAGGAACTAACTATGGCTACACCTTC
NA,TRBJ2-1,TRBV27,NA,CASSSTYNEQFF,TGTGCCAGCAGTTCCACATACAATGAGCAGTTCTTC
NA,TRBJ1-1,TRBV2,NA,CATRQEENTEAFF,TGTGCCACCCGCCAGGAGGAGAACACTGAAGCTTTCTTT
TRBD1,TRBJ2-7,TRBV7-2,NA,CASSFGQGLFYEQYF,TGTGCCAGCAGCTTTGGACAGGGCCTCTTCTACGAGCAGTACTTC